This T cell receptor (beta chain) was sequenced during a study of shared clonotypes between healthy human individuals. Study-wide results and limits: Generally, estimated richness proved larger in naive subsets than it did in memory subsets. Naive CD4 clonotypes were shared across a few donors at 4.5% to 6.5%.

Every immunoSEQ plate was one replicate of a subset's evenly spread DNA. Libraries were prepared by immunoSEQ multiplex PCR; TCRdb keeps only in-frame clonotypes and omits some of them. The sample holds some 2,000,000 clones, 90% to 97% seen once. The CDR3 extends over 16 amino acids. Trimming at V came to 4 bases and at J to 0 bases, leaving 4 bases not matched to a gene. CDR1 and CDR2 (germline): LNHNV, YYDKDF (reference sequence). This clone was observed a single time. What it binds is unknown. The genes are TRBV15 and TRBJ2-3; the match to TRBD2 covers 10 bases. Material for sequencing was naive CD4+ T cells sorted from blood. As for subset: CD45RA+ positively selected. This clonotype originated in a man aged 18 to 30 in good health. This CDR3 reads CATSIQLAGSTDTQYF. In DNA form, the CDR3 reads TGTGCCACCAGCATACAACTAGCGGGAAGCACAGATACGCAGTATTTT.